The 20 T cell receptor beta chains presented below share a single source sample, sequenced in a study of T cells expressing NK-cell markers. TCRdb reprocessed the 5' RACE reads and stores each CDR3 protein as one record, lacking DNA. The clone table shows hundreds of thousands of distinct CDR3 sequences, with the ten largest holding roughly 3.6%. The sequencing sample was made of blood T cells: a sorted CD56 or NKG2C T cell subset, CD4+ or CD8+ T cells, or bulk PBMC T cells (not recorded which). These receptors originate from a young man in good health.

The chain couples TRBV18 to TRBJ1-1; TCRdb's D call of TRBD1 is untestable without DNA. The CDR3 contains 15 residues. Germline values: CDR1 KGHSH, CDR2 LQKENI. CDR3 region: CASSLMGQENTEAFF.

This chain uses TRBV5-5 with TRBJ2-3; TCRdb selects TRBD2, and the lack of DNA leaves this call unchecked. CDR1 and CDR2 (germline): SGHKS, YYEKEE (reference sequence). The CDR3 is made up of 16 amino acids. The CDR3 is CASNLPTSGISDTQYF. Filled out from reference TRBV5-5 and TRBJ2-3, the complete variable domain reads DAGVTQSPTHLIKTRGQQVTLRCSPISGHKSVSWYQQVLGQGPQFIFQYYEKEERGRGNFPDRFSARQFPNYSSELNVNALLLGDSALYLCASNLPTSGISDTQYFGPGTRLTVL.

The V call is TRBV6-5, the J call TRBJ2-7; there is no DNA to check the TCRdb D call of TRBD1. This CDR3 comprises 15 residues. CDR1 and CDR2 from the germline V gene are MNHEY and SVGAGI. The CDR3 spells CASSPSGQGAWEQYF.

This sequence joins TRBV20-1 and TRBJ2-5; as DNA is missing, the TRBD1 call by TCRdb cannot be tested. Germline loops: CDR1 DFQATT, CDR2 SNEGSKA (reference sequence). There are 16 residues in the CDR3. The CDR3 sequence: CSARDFRTGDQETQYF.

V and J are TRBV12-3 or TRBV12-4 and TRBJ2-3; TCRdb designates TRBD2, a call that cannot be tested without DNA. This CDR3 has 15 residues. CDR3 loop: CASRKSAQSTDTQYF.

CDR3 sequence reads: CASSQEPGGPSYNEQFF. The chain carries TRBV7-6 and TRBJ2-1; TCRdb selects TRBD2, and the lack of DNA leaves this call unchecked. The CDR3 has 17 amino acids. The germline V gene encodes CDR1 SGHVS and CDR2 FNYEAQ.

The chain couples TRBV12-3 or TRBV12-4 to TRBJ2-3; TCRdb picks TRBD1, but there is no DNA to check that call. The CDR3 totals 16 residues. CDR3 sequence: CASSPVAGHSTDTQYF.

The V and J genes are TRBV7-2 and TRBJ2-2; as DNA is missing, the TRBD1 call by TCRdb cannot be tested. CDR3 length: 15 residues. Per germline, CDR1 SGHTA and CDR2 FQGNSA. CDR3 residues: CASSLWDRTTGELFF. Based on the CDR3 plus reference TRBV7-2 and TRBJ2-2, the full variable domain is GAGVSQSPSNKVTEKGKDVELRCDPISGHTALYWYRQSLGQGLEFLIYFQGNSAPDKSGLPSDRFSAERTGGSVSTLTIQRTQQEDSAVYLCASSLWDRTTGELFFGEGSRLTVL.

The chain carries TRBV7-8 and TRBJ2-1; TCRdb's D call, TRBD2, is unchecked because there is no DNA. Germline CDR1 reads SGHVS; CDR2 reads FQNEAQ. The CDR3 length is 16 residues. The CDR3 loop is CASKSSRDYQYNEQFF. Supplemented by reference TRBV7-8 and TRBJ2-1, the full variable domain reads GAGVSQSPRYKVAKRGQDVALRCDPISGHVSLFWYQQALGQGPEFLTYFQNEAQLDKSGLPSDRFFAERPEGSVSTLKIQRTQQEDSAVYLCASKSSRDYQYNEQFFGPGTRLTVL.

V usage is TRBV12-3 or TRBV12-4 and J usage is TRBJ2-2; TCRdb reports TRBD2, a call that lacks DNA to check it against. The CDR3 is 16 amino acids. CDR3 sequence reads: CASSMRTAYEAGELFF.

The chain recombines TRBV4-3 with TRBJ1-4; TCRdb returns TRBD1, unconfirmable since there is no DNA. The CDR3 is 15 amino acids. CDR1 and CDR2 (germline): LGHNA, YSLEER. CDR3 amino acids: CASSRGDSDNEKLFF.

CDR3 in amino acids: CAWSQGTSGRYNEQFF. This chain links TRBV30 with TRBJ2-1; no DNA is available, so the TRBD2 call from TCRdb remains unchecked. CDR3 size: 16 residues. CDR1 is GTSNPN and CDR2 is SVGIG in the germline V gene (reference sequence).

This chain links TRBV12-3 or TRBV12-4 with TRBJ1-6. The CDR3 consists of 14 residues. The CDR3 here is CASMTQVYNSPLHF.

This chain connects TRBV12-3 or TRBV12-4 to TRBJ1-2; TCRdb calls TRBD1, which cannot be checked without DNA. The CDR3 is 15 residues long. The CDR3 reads CASSFSAGQIGGYTF.

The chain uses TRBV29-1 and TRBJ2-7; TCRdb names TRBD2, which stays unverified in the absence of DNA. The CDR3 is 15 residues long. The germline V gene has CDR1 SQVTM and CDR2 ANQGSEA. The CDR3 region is CSVVASGSHSYEQYF.

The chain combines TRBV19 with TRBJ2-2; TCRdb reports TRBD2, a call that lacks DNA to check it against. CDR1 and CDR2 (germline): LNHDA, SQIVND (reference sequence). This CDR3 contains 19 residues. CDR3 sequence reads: CASRHVVLAGGSGTGELFF.

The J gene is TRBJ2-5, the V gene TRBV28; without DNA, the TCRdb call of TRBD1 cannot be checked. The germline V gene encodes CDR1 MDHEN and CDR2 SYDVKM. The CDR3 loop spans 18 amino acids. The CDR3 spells CASSLGNGIGGRKETQYF. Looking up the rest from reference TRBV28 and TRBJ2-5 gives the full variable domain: DVKVTQSSRYLVKRTGEKVFLECVQDMDHENMFWYRQDPGLGLRLIYFSYDVKMKEKGDIPEGYSVSREKKERFSLILESASTNQTSMYLCASSLGNGIGGRKETQYFGPGTRLLVL.

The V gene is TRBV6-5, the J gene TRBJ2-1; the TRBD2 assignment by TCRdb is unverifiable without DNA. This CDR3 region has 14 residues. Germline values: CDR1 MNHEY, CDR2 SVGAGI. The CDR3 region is CASGARRDYNEQFF.

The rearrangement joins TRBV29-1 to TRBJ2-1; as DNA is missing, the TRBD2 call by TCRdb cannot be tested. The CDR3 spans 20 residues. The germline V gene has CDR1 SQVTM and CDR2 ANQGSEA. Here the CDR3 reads CSVEDFIGTADFNSYNEQFF.

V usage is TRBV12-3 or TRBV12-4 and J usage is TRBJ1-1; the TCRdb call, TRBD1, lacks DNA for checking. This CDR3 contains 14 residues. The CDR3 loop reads CASSPQTGNTEAFF.